The T cell receptor beta chain under discussion was sequenced for a study of CD8 T cells in ankylosing spondylitis. TCRdb recomputed calls from the 5' RACE reads with MiXCR, one row per CDR3 protein. The sample contains under 950,000 distinct CDR3 sequences, about 20% of which appear only once. Findings and caveats of the study: Apparently characteristic of ankylosing spondylitis blood was a TCR beta motif (about eight highly homologous variants).

A note on this clonotype: Its antigen is unknown.

Unmatched junction bases numbered 8, after V lost 3 bases and J lost 4 bases. There are 16 residues in the CDR3. CDR1 and CDR2 (germline): SNHLY, FYNNEI. The sample was blood, either unsorted or a sorted T cell fraction (not recorded which). The V gene is TRBV2, the J gene TRBJ2-1, with TRBD2 matching 8 bases. The TCR comes from a male donor with ankylosing spondylitis. The CDR3, as DNA: TGTGCCAGCAGTGAGGGGCGGGGGGAGGTGTACAATGAGCAGTTCTTC. Translated, it gives CASSEGRGEVYNEQFF.